The 17 T cell receptor beta chains listed next were all sequenced from one sample in a study of blood T cells in healthy people across ages. Next came a second PCR, run for about 7 to 12 cycles, which used a sample-barcoded 5' primer along with a J-beta primer mix. One entry per CDR3 protein, called by TCRdb with MiXCR from the 5' RACE reads. The table records about 900,000 distinct CDR3 sequences, approximately 49% of them present only once. The material sequenced was blood. The receptors shown here come from a man aged 25-40 years in good health.

The V and J genes are TRBV25-1 and TRBJ2-7, with D unresolved. V lost 7 bases and J lost 2, with 12 bases in between. This CDR3 spans 13 amino acids. Germline CDR1 and CDR2: MGHDK and SYGVNS. The chain's CDR3 is CASTRHGTYEQYF. The CDR3 DNA reads as TGTGCCAGCACTCGACACGGTACCTACGAGCAGTACTTC.

V and J are TRBV6-1 and TRBJ1-1; 9 bases align to TRBD1. Trimming removed 9 bases from V and 0 bases from J; junction bases left unmatched: 8. Germline CDR1 MNHNS, CDR2 SASEGT. The length of the CDR3 is 15 residues. In DNA, the CDR3 is TGTGCCAGTCGGGGACAGGGACGGGTGAACACTGAAGCTTTCTTT. Translated, it gives CASRGQGRVNTEAFF.

This rearrangement joins TRBV5-1 to TRBJ2-2, with 8 bases lining up with TRBD2. V dropped 0 bases and J dropped 0; count of bases not matched to a gene: 1. The CDR3 is made up of 16 amino acids. Germline V gives CDR1 SGHRS, CDR2 YFSETQ. This chain's CDR3 is CASSLELAANTGELFF. CDR3 coding DNA: TGCGCCAGCAGCTTGGAACTAGCGGCGAACACCGGGGAGCTGTTTTTT.

The chain joins TRBV27 to TRBJ2-2, with D possibly matching TRBD2 (5 bases). Germline V gives CDR1 MNHEY, CDR2 SMNVEV (reference sequence). This CDR3 region has 15 residues. With 8 bases removed from V and 0 bases from J, the gap between germline ends came to 13 bases. In nucleotides, the CDR3 is TGTGCCAGCGCGGGCAGACTTACGAACACCGGGGAGCTGTTTTTT. This codes for CASAGRLTNTGELFF.

The chain recombines TRBV5-6 with TRBJ2-7; no clear D. Germline CDR1 and CDR2: SGHDT and YYEEEE. This CDR3 region has 15 residues. V lost 6 bases and J lost 2, with 18 bases in between. The CDR3 protein is CASNFAGTTTYEQYF. The CDR3 DNA reads TGTGCCAGCAACTTTGCCGGAACCACCACCTACGAGCAGTACTTC.

The chain joins TRBV29-1 to TRBJ2-2; TRBD2 agrees at 11 bases. V trimming: 6 bases; J trimming: 6 bases; junction bases outside the gene matches: 6. Germline V gene sequence: CDR1 SQVTM, CDR2 ANQGSEA. The CDR3 has 14 amino acids. This CDR3 reads CSVRTSGSAGELFF. The CDR3 DNA follows: TGCAGCGTCCGGACTAGCGGGTCCGCCGGGGAGCTGTTTTTT.

This sequence joins TRBV29-1 and TRBJ2-6; D is uncertain. CDR3 length: 13 residues. Per germline, CDR1 SQVTM and CDR2 ANQGSEA. The V end was cut by 0 bases, the J end by 3 bases, with 3 bases between. This chain's CDR3 is CSVEEVGANVLTF. The CDR3 nucleotides are TGCAGCGTTGAAGAGGTTGGGGCCAACGTCCTGACTTTC.

The rearrangement uses TRBV27 and TRBJ2-1; D gene unclear. V dropped 4 bases and J dropped 5 bases, with 21 bases sitting between them. In germline, CDR1 is MNHEY, CDR2 SMNVEV (reference sequence). The CDR3 is made up of 17 amino acids. The CDR3 DNA is TGTGCCAGCAGTTCCTTTACCGGGTCCCTACCCGACAATGAGCAGTTCTTC. Protein: CASSSFTGSLPDNEQFF.

This clonotype was picked up a small number of times. The chain links TRBV9 to TRBJ2-1, with D perhaps given as TRBD1 or TRBD2 (5 bases each). CDR3 length equals 15 residues. Germline CDR1 is SGDLS and CDR2 is YYNGEE. The V end was cut by 3 bases, the J end by 4 bases, with 14 bases between. The CDR3 is CASSGGTDIYNEQFF. The CDR3 coding sequence is TGTGCCAGCAGCGGTGGGACCGACATTTACAATGAGCAGTTCTTC.

A few counts support this clonotype. The chain uses TRBV20-1 and TRBJ1-5; a possible D gene is TRBD1 (5 bases). Germline CDR1 and CDR2: DFQATT and SNEGSKA (reference sequence). The CDR3 runs to 15 residues. V dropped 0 bases and J dropped 0 bases, with 9 bases sitting between them. The CDR3 sequence: CSAREGGYSNQPQHF. In nucleotides, the CDR3 is TGCAGTGCTAGAGAGGGGGGTTATAGCAATCAGCCCCAGCATTTT.

The chain couples TRBV28 to TRBJ2-5, with D tentatively TRBD1 (5 bases). There are 13 residues in the CDR3. Germline CDR1 reads MDHEN; CDR2 reads SYDVKM. Between the trimmed V and J ends, which lost 7 bases and 4 bases, there was a span of 13 bases. CDR3 sequence reads: CASTEGARETQYF. The CDR3 coding sequence is TGTGCCAGCACCGAAGGGGCAAGAGAGACCCAGTACTTC.

This chain connects TRBV5-1 to TRBJ2-3, with no clear D. Trimming removed 4 bases at V and 4 bases at J, with 19 bases between. The CDR3 sequence is 16 residues long. Germline loops: CDR1 SGHRS, CDR2 YFSETQ. The CDR3: CASSPARPKPPDTQYF. CDR3 DNA sequence: TGCGCCAGCAGCCCGGCCCGACCCAAACCTCCAGATACGCAGTATTTT.

In this sample, this clonotype turned up many times. The CDR3 region has the DNA TGTGCCAGCAGGCCCCCAAGCGGGTCCTACGAGCAGTACTTC. This encodes CASRPPSGSYEQYF. The J gene is TRBJ2-7, the V gene TRBV6-5; possible D gene TRBD2, 6 bases. The V end was cut by 6 bases, the J end by 1 base, with 13 bases between. The CDR3 is 14 residues long. CDR1 and CDR2 from the germline V gene are MNHEY and SVGAGI.

In its sample, this clonotype was seen a few times. The CDR3 DNA follows: TGCAGTGCTAGGGAGACAGGGCATAGCACAGATACGCAGTATTTT. Protein sequence: CSARETGHSTDTQYF. The chain links TRBV20-1 to TRBJ2-3, with 7 bases that match TRBD1. CDR3 length: 15 amino acids. V gave up 3 bases and J gave up 0 bases; unmatched junction bases: 6. Per germline, CDR1 DFQATT and CDR2 SNEGSKA (reference sequence).

J is TRBJ2-7 and V is TRBV4-3; 7 bases are a match to TRBD1. The CDR3 is made up of 15 amino acids. Germline lookup yields CDR1 LGHNA and CDR2 YSLEER. Trimming cost V 3 bases and J 5 bases; bases outside gene matches: 10. The CDR3 region is CASSQSSGTADEQYF. DNA for the CDR3: TGCGCCAGCAGCCAGTCCTCCGGGACAGCCGACGAGCAGTACTTC.

This clonotype was seen a few times. The CDR3, as DNA: TGTGCCAGCAGCTCCTGGGCCACAGGGAAGACTGAAGCTTTCTTT. Translation: CASSSWATGKTEAFF. The V call is TRBV7-2, the J call TRBJ1-1; D might be TRBD1 (6 bases). Germline V gene sequence: CDR1 SGHTA, CDR2 FQGNSA. The CDR3 contains 15 residues. Between the trimmed V and J ends, which lost 4 bases and 5 bases, there was a span of 17 bases.

The rearrangement uses TRBV12-3 or TRBV12-4 and TRBJ1-1; D perhaps matches TRBD1 (5 bases). CDR3 length equals 13 residues. Trimming stripped 5 bases from V and 6 bases from J, with 13 bases between. The CDR3 DNA is TGTGCCAGCAGTCAGGGTAGTAGGTCTGAAGCTTTCTTT. This gives the protein CASSQGSRSEAFF.